The 26 T cell receptor beta chains below come from one sample, sequenced in a study of blood T cells in healthy people across ages. PCR was performed a second time for roughly 7 to 11 cycles using a sample-barcoded 5' primer and a J-beta primer mix. TCRdb reanalysed the 5' RACE reads using MiXCR and keeps one entry per CDR3 protein. This table holds 850,000 to 1,000,000 distinct CDR3 sequences, just over 50% found once. The sample was blood. The source of these receptors is a woman in her fifties or sixties in good health.

This clonotype was recorded a few times. The chain couples TRBV6-5 to TRBJ2-4; 7 bases map to TRBD2. The end of the DNA is better explained by TRBJ2-5, so the J call may be wrong. The germline gives CDR1 MNHEY, CDR2 SVGAGI. The CDR3 is 15 residues long. CDR3 in amino acids: CASSYTSVGQETQYF. CDR3 nucleotides: TGTGCCAGCAGTTACACTAGCGTCGGGCAAGAGACCCAGTACTTC.

This clonotype was seen a handful of times. In DNA form, the CDR3 reads TGTGCCAGCAGCCTCGGTGTAGGGAGGAGTGAAAAACTGTTTTTT. Translating it yields CASSLGVGRSEKLFF. The genes are TRBV12-3 or TRBV12-4 and TRBJ1-4; no firm D call. Trimming pared 6 bases from V and 7 bases from J, leaving 18 bases between. The CDR3 sequence is 15 residues long.

CDR3 residues: CASTPSGRGPDTQYF. The CDR3 DNA reads TGTGCCAGCACCCCTAGCGGGAGAGGACCAGATACGCAGTATTTT. The chain employs TRBV6-5 and TRBJ2-3; 10 nucleotides match TRBD2. The CDR3 has 15 amino acids. Germline loops: CDR1 MNHEY, CDR2 SVGAGI. V lost 7 bases to trimming and J lost 4 bases; unmatched junction nucleotides: 8.

V usage is TRBV20-1 and J usage is TRBJ2-3; D is possibly TRBD2 (5 bases). The germline V and J ends were trimmed by 8 bases and 4 bases, with 19 bases remaining between them. The germline V gene has CDR1 DFQATT and CDR2 SNEGSKA (reference sequence). CDR3 length: 14 residues. The CDR3 DNA reads TGCAGTTGCCTTCGGACCCGGCGGGCAGATACGCAGTATTTT. Residues: CSCLRTRRADTQYF.

This clonotype has just one count. This chain links TRBV28 with TRBJ1-4; D call uncertain. This CDR3 spans 16 amino acids. Between the trimmed V and J ends, which lost 4 bases and 0 bases, there was a span of 12 bases. Germline V lookup: CDR1 MDHEN, CDR2 SYDVKM. In DNA form, the CDR3 reads TGTGCCAGCAGTTCCATCGGTGGACCAACTAATGAAAAACTGTTTTTT. It codes for CASSSIGGPTNEKLFF.

CDR3 protein: CASSLTGVEQFF. CDR3 coding DNA: TGTGCCAGCAGCTTAACAGGGGTAGAGCAGTTCTTC. V gene TRBV7-2 combines with J gene TRBJ2-1, with TRBD1 matching over 7 bases. Trimming at V came to 2 bases and at J to 10 bases, leaving 2 bases not matched to a gene. The CDR3 totals 12 residues. Germline CDR1 SGHTA, CDR2 FQGNSA.

This chain links TRBV9 with TRBJ2-3; D is possibly TRBD1 or TRBD2 (5 bases each). Trimming left V 4 bases short and J 0 bases short, with 18 bases between. CDR1 SGDLS and CDR2 YYNGEE come from the germline V gene. The CDR3 has 17 amino acids. The CDR3 loop reads CASSPTRDRTSTDTQYF. In DNA form, the CDR3 reads TGTGCCAGCAGCCCCACCCGGGACCGAACTAGCACAGATACGCAGTATTTT.

The genes are TRBV5-1 and TRBJ2-2, with D perhaps TRBD1 (6 bases). The length of the CDR3 is 16 residues. Trimming took 4 bases from V and 0 from J, leaving 13 bases between them. From germline, CDR1 is SGHRS and CDR2 YFSETQ. The CDR3 nucleotides read TGCGCCAGCAGCCCAATCGGACAGCCGAACACCGGGGAGCTGTTTTTT. It translates to CASSPIGQPNTGELFF.

As for this clonotype: Germline is not matched at one junction end, which may reflect a read error. The chain joins TRBV28 to TRBJ2-7; D ambiguous. Germline values: CDR1 MDHEN, CDR2 SYDVKM. This CDR3 spans 11 amino acids. The CDR3 loop is CANSFPYEQYF. In nucleotides, the CDR3 is TGTGCCAACAGTTTCCCCTACGAGCAGTACTTC.

V and J are TRBV7-2 and TRBJ1-5; TRBD1 agrees at 10 bases. The CDR3 is 16 amino acids. Trimming at V came to 1 base and at J to 6 bases, leaving 6 bases not matched to a gene. Germline values: CDR1 SGHTA, CDR2 FQGNSA. As DNA, the CDR3 is TGTGCCAGCAGCTTAGGGACAGGGGGTTGGGGTCAGCCCCAGCATTTT. Its translation is CASSLGTGGWGQPQHF.

This chain links TRBV2 with TRBJ1-2; a possible D gene is TRBD1 (5 bases). CDR1 and CDR2 (germline): SNHLY, FYNNEI. Trimming left V 3 bases short and J 2 bases short, with 7 bases between. The CDR3 is 13 residues long. CDR3 coding DNA: TGTGCCAGCAGTGATAACAGGAACTATGGCTACACCTTC. Its protein product is CASSDNRNYGYTF.

The chain combines TRBV12-3 or TRBV12-4 with TRBJ2-7; D gene ambiguous. V gave up 4 bases and J gave up 4 bases, with 5 bases separating them. This CDR3 comprises 11 residues. CDR3 amino acids: CASSYEYEQYF. CDR3 DNA sequence: TGTGCCAGCAGTTATGAGTACGAGCAGTACTTC.

The chain has TRBV12-3 or TRBV12-4 and TRBJ1-2; unclear D gene. V lost 2 bases, J lost 8 bases, and 12 bases lay in between. The CDR3 runs 13 residues. The CDR3 reads CASSLRESPGYTF. CDR3 coding DNA: TGTGCCAGCAGTTTAAGAGAGTCTCCAGGCTACACCTTC.

The rearrangement joins TRBV6-5 to TRBJ2-7, with D unclear. Trimming pared 6 bases from V and 3 bases from J, leaving 6 bases between. Per germline, CDR1 MNHEY and CDR2 SVGAGI. The CDR3 is 11 residues long. The CDR3 sequence is CASRTVYEQYF. CDR3 sequence (DNA): TGTGCCAGCAGAACTGTCTACGAGCAGTACTTC.

The genes are TRBV6-6 and TRBJ2-5, with TRBD1 matching 7 bases. The junction had 15 bases not matched to a gene; V was cut back by 4 bases and J by 13 bases. The CDR3 is made up of 14 amino acids. Germline V lookup: CDR1 MNHNY, CDR2 SVGAGI (reference sequence). The chain's CDR3 is CASSFPQQGIIRYF. The CDR3 DNA reads TGTGCCAGCAGTTTCCCACAACAGGGGATTATCCGGTACTTC.

The chain carries TRBV6-6 and TRBJ2-5; no clear D. Trimming pared 0 bases from V and 5 bases from J, leaving 10 bases between. CDR1 MNHNY and CDR2 SVGAGI come from the germline V gene (reference sequence). The CDR3 length is 14 residues. The chain's CDR3 is CASSYSLGKETQYF. The CDR3 region has the DNA TGTGCCAGCAGTTACTCGTTGGGGAAGGAGACCCAGTACTTC.

This chain uses TRBV10-3 with TRBJ2-1; no firm D call. Germline V CDR1 and CDR2: ENHRY, SYGVKD. The CDR3 is 11 amino acids. V was cut by 0 bases and J by 8 bases, with 2 bases left in between. CDR3 loop: CAISESYEQFF. DNA of the CDR3: TGTGCCATCAGTGAGTCATATGAGCAGTTCTTC.

The genes are TRBV12-3 or TRBV12-4 and TRBJ2-5, with D tentatively TRBD1 (6 bases). CDR3 length equals 17 residues. The V and J ends lost 6 bases and 5 bases respectively, with 25 bases between them. This chain's CDR3 is CASSTGLRSPRTETQYF. The CDR3 region has the DNA TGTGCCAGCAGCACAGGGTTACGTTCCCCACGCACCGAGACCCAGTACTTC.

The table lists this clonotype with a few counts. The V call is TRBV29-1, the J call TRBJ2-7; TRBD1 is a possible D gene (5 bases). V was shortened by 0 bases and J by 0 bases, with 12 bases between the two germline ends. The CDR3 extends over 15 amino acids. CDR1 SQVTM and CDR2 ANQGSEA come from the germline V gene. DNA for the CDR3: TGCAGCGTTGAAGAACCCCAGGGTTACTCCTACGAGCAGTACTTC. Protein sequence: CSVEEPQGYSYEQYF.

This clonotype showed up just a few times. The V gene is TRBV20-1, the J gene TRBJ1-1; D possibly corresponds to TRBD1 (6 bases). Germline V gives CDR1 DFQATT, CDR2 SNEGSKA (reference sequence). This CDR3 is built from 12 residues. This chain's CDR3 is CTVQGLDTEAFF. CDR3 nucleotide sequence: TGCACTGTACAGGGTTTGGACACTGAAGCTTTCTTT.

This clonotype showed up just a few times. V usage is TRBV4-2 and J usage is TRBJ2-3, with a possible D match to TRBD2 (5 bases). Trimming stripped 1 base from V and 2 bases from J, with 16 bases between. Germline loops: CDR1 LGHNA, CDR2 YNFKEQ. This CDR3 is 17 amino acids long. CDR3 sequence: CASSQGVGSAYTDTQYF. The CDR3 DNA reads TGTGCCAGCAGCCAAGGTGTTGGTAGCGCATACACAGATACGCAGTATTTT.

This clonotype has just a few counts. This chain connects TRBV20-1 to TRBJ2-3; perhaps TRBD2 as D (6 bases). CDR1 is DFQATT and CDR2 is SNEGSKA in the germline V gene (reference sequence). The V end lost 3 bases, the J end lost 11 bases, and 12 bases lay between the germline ends. The CDR3 runs 11 residues. CDR3 nucleotides: TGCAGTGCTAGCAGGCGGGACGGGCAGTATTTT. It codes for CSASRRDGQYF.

The chain couples TRBV28 to TRBJ2-3; D unresolved. CDR1 is MDHEN and CDR2 is SYDVKM in the germline V gene. The CDR3 runs 13 residues. CDR3 loop: CARYGNRTDTQYF. The CDR3 coding sequence is TGTGCGAGGTATGGGAATCGCACAGATACGCAGTATTTT. Variable domain in full (rest from reference TRBV28 and TRBJ2-3): DVKVTQSSRYLVKRTGEKVFLECVQDMDHENMFWYRQDPGLGLRLIYFSYDVKMKEKGDIPEGYSVSREKKERFSLILESASTNQTSMYLCARYGNRTDTQYFGPGTRLTVL.

The V gene is TRBV7-2, the J gene TRBJ1-6; D unresolved. Germline assignment: CDR1 SGHTA and CDR2 FQGNSA. This CDR3 comprises 15 residues. Trimming pared 5 bases from V and 2 bases from J, leaving 10 bases between. CDR3 coding DNA: TGTGCCAGCAGCAACCGGGAAACCTATAATTCACCCCTCCACTTT. Translating it yields CASSNRETYNSPLHF.

V usage is TRBV3-1 and J usage is TRBJ1-1; TRBD1 matches at 8 bases. CDR1 and CDR2 from the germline V gene are LGHDT and YNNKEL (reference sequence). There are 16 residues in the CDR3. Trimming removed 0 bases from V and 1 base from J; junction bases left unmatched: 4. As DNA, the CDR3 is TGTGCCAGCAGCCAAGAGACAGGGGCGGGGAACACTGAAGCTTTCTTT. It codes for CASSQETGAGNTEAFF.

A few counts support this clonotype. The chain carries TRBV2 and TRBJ2-5, with 10 positions matching TRBD2. The CDR3 loop spans 14 amino acids. Trimming took 3 bases from V and 12 from J; bases not matched to a gene: 10. CDR1 SNHLY and CDR2 FYNNEI come from the germline V gene. The CDR3 region is CASSDFSGRSPKYF. CDR3 sequence (DNA): TGTGCCAGCAGTGACTTTAGCGGGAGGAGTCCAAAGTACTTC. Full variable domain (rest looked up from reference TRBV2 and TRBJ2-5): EPEVTQTPSHQVTQMGQEVILRCVPISNHLYFYWYRQILGQKVEFLVSFYNNEISEKSEIFDDQFSVERPDGSNFTLKIRSTKLEDSAMYFCASSDFSGRSPKYFGPGTRLLVL.